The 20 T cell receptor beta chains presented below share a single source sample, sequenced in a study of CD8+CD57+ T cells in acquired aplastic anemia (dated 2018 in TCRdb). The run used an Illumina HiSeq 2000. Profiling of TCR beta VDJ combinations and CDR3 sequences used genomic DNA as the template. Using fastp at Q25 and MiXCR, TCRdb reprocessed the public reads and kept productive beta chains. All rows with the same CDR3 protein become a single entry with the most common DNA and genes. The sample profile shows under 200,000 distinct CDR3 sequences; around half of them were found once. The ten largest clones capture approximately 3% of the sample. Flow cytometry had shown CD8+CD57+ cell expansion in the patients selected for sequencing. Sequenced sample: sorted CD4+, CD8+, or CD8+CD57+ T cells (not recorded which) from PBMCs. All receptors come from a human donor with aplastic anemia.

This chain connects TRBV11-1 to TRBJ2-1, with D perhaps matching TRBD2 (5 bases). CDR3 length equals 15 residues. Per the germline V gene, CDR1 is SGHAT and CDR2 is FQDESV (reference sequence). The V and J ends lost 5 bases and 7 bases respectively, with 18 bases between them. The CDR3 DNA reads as TGTGCCAGCAGCCCCCCGAGCGCGCTAGCTAATGAGCAGTTCTTC. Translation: CASSPPSALANEQFF.

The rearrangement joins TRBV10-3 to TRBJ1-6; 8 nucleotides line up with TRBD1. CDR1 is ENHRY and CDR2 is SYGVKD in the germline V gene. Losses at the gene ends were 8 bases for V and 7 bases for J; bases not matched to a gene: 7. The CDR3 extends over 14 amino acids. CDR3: CAIAGTGGNSPLHF. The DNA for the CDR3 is TGTGCCATCGCTGGGACAGGTGGGAATTCACCCCTCCACTTT.

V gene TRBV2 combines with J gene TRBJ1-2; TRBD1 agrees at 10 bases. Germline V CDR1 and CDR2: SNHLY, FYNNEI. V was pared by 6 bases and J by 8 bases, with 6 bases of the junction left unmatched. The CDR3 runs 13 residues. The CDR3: CASSGGQGEGYTF. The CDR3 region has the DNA TGTGCCAGCAGCGGCGGACAGGGGGAGGGCTACACCTTC.

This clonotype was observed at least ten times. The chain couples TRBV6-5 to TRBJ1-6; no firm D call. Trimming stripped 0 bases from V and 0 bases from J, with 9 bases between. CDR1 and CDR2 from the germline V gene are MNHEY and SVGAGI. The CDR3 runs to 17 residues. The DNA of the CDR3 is TGTGCCAGCAGTTACTCGTTGACGAGCTCCTATAATTCACCCCTCCACTTT. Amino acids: CASSYSLTSSYNSPLHF.

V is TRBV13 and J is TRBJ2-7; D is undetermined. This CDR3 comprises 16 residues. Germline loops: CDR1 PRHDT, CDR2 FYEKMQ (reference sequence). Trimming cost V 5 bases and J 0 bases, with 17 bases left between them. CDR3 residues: CASSPHSSKSSYEQYF. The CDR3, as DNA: TGTGCCAGCAGCCCACATTCTAGTAAGAGCTCCTACGAGCAGTACTTC.

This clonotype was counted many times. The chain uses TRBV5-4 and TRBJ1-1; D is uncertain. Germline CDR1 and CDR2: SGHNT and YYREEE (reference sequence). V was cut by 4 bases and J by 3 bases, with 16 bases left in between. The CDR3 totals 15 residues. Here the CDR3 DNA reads TGTGCCAGCAGCCGACCTCAGGTCGGGGACACTGAAGCTTTCTTT. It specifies CASSRPQVGDTEAFF.

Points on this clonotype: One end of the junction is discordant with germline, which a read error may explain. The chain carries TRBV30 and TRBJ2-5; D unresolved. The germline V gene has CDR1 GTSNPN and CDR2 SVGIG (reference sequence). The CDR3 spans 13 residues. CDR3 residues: CARSSDLAETQYF. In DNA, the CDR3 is TGTGCCAGGAGTTCCGACCTGGCGGAGACCCAGTACTTC.

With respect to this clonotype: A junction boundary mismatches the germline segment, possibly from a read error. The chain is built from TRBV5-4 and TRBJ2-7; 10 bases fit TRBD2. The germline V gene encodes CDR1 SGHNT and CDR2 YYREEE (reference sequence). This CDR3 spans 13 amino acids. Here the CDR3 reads CASRLAGVYEQCF. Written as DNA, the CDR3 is TGTGCCAGCCGCCTAGCGGGAGTGTACGAGCAGTGCTTC.

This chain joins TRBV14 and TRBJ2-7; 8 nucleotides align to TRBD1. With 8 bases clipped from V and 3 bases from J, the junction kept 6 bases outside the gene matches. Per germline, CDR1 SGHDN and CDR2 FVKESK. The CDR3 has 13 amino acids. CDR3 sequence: CASGRGQGYEQYF. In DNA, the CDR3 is TGTGCCAGCGGCCGAGGACAGGGCTACGAGCAGTACTTC.

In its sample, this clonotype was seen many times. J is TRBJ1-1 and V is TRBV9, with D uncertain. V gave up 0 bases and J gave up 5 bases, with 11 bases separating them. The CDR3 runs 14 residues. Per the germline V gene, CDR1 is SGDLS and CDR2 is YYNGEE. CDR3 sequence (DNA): TGTGCCAGCAGCGTAGAGCCCCGTCCAACTGAAGCTTTCTTT. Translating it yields CASSVEPRPTEAFF.

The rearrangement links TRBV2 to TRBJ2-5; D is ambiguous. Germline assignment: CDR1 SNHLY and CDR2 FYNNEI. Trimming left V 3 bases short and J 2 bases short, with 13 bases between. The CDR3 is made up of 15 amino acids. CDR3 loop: CASSEPREVQETQYF. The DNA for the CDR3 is TGTGCCAGCAGTGAGCCAAGAGAAGTTCAAGAGACCCAGTACTTC.

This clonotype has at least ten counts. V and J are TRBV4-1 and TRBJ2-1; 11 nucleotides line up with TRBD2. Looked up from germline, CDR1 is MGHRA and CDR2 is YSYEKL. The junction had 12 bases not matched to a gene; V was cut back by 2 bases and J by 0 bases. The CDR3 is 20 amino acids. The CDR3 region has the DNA TGCGCCAGCAGCCAACGAGAGGGGACTAGCGGACGATACTCCTACAATGAGCAGTTCTTC. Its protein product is CASSQREGTSGRYSYNEQFF.

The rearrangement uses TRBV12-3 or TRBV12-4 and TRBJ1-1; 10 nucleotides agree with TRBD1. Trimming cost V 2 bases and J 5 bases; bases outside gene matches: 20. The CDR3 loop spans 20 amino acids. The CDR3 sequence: CASSLRQGATYRGIGTEAFF. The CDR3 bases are TGTGCCAGCAGTTTACGACAGGGGGCGACTTACCGGGGCATTGGGACTGAAGCTTTCTTT.

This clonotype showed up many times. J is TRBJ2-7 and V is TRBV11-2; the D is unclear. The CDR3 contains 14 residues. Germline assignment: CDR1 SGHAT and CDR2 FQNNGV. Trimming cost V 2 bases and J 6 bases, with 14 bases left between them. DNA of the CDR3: TGTGCCAGCAGCTTAATCAGTAGGCCGGGCGAGCAGTACTTC. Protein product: CASSLISRPGEQYF.

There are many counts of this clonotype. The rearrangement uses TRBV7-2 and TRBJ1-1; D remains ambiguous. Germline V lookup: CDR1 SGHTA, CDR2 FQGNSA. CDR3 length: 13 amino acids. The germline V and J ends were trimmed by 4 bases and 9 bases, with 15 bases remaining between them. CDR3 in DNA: TGTGCCAGCAGCTCATCGGCGGTAGGTAAAGCTTTCTTT. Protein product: CASSSSAVGKAFF.

As DNA, the CDR3 is TGTGCCAGCAGTGTGGGGACAGGGGAGTACAATGAGCAGTTCTTC. Amino acid sequence: CASSVGTGEYNEQFF. The chain combines TRBV2 with TRBJ2-1; the match to TRBD1 covers 10 bases. This CDR3 has 15 residues. Per the germline V gene, CDR1 is SNHLY and CDR2 is FYNNEI. Losses at the gene ends were 4 bases for V and 4 bases for J; bases not matched to a gene: 4.

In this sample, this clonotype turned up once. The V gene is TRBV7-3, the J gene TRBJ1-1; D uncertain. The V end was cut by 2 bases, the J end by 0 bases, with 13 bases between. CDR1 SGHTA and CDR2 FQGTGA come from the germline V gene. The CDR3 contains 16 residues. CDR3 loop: CASSLGYRLMNTEAFF. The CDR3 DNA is TGTGCCAGCAGCTTAGGTTACCGACTTATGAACACTGAAGCTTTCTTT.

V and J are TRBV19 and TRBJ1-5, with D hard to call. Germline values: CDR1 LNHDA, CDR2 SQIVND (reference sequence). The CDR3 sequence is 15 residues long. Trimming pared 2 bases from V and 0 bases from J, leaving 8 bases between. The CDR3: CASSISGYSNQPQHF. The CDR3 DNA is TGTGCCAGTAGTATATCGGGATATAGCAATCAGCCCCAGCATTTT.

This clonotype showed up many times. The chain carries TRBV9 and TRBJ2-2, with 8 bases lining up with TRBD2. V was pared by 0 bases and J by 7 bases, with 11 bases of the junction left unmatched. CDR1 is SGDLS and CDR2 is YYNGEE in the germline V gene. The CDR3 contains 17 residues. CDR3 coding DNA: TGTGCCAGCAGCGTAGCCACGGGACTAGTAGTTCTCGGGGAGCTGTTTTTT. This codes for CASSVATGLVVLGELFF.

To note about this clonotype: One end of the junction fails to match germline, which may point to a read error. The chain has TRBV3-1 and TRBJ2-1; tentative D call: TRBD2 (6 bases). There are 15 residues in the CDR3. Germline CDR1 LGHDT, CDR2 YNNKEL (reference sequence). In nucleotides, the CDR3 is TGTGCCGGCAGCCAAGGCGGGAAAGCTTACAATGAGCAGTTCTTC. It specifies CAGSQGGKAYNEQFF.